Shown below are 20 T cell receptor beta chains from a single sample sequenced in a study of T cell responses to AZD1222 COVID-19 vaccine. The protocol was immunoSEQ multiplex PCR, while the TCRdb copy is restricted to in-frame clones and leaves out a portion. The sample carries around 120,000 clones, 85% to 95% recorded once. Sequenced material: peripheral blood, taken 28 days after the second AZD1222 dose. These receptors all stem from an adult who received the AZD1222 COVID-19 vaccine.

The chain joins TRBV9 to TRBJ2-7; D remains unclear. There are 13 residues in the CDR3. Trimming removed 1 base from V and 4 bases from J, with 9 bases in between. Looked up from germline, CDR1 is SGDLS and CDR2 is YYNGEE. The CDR3 loop reads CASSVTLDYEQYF. The CDR3 coding sequence is TGTGCCAGCAGCGTAACCCTTGATTACGAGCAGTACTTC.

The CDR3 DNA sequence: TGTGCCACTAAAGGGGGCAGAGGACGAACAACTAATGAAAAACTGTTTTTT. Its translation: CATKGGRGRTTNEKLFF. J is TRBJ1-4 and V is TRBV19, with 7 bases aligning to TRBD1. This CDR3 has 17 amino acids. The germline gives CDR1 LNHDA, CDR2 SQIVND (reference sequence). V was pared by 10 bases and J by 0 bases, with 14 bases of the junction left unmatched.

The CDR3 sequence: CASSPVTEEKLFF. The CDR3 DNA follows: TGTGCCAGCAGCCCGGTAACGGAGGAAAAACTGTTTTTT. V is TRBV6-2 or TRBV6-3 and J is TRBJ1-4; no reliable D call. V was pared by 6 bases and J by 8 bases, with 13 bases between. CDR1 and CDR2 (germline): MNHEY, SVGEGT. The CDR3 extends over 13 amino acids.

For the CDR3, the DNA is TGTGCCACCGCTGGCAACGTGGGTTATGGCTACACCTTC. Its translation is CATAGNVGYGYTF. The V call is TRBV2, the J call TRBJ1-2; D is uncertain. CDR1 and CDR2 from the germline V gene are SNHLY and FYNNEI. With 10 bases removed from V and 5 bases from J, the gap between germline ends came to 17 bases. The CDR3 extends over 13 amino acids.

This sequence joins TRBV6-6 and TRBJ2-6; 12 positions agree with TRBD2. This CDR3 spans 18 amino acids. V gave up 5 bases and J gave up 4 bases; unmatched junction bases: 9. The germline V gene encodes CDR1 MNHNY and CDR2 SVGAGI (reference sequence). Written as DNA, the CDR3 is TGTGCCAGCAGTCAACTAGCGGGGGGACCCACCGGGGCCAACGTCCTGACTTTC. Encoded protein: CASSQLAGGPTGANVLTF.

This sequence joins TRBV12-3 or TRBV12-4 and TRBJ1-1; D uncertain. V lost 6 bases to trimming and J lost 6 bases, with 11 bases between them. The CDR3 loop spans 12 amino acids. CDR3: CASSLGRAEAFF. The CDR3, as DNA: TGTGCCAGCAGCCTAGGGAGGGCTGAAGCTTTCTTT.

Only one count was recorded for this clone. The chain has TRBV6-5 and TRBJ2-5; maybe TRBD1 (5 bases). V was trimmed by 8 bases and J by 2 bases, leaving 12 bases between them. Looked up from germline, CDR1 is MNHEY and CDR2 is SVGAGI. CDR3 length: 13 amino acids. The CDR3 coding sequence is TGTGCCAGCCTTGGGAAGGGGCAAGAGACCCAGTACTTC. This sequence encodes CASLGKGQETQYF.

J is TRBJ2-5 and V is TRBV5-1, with TRBD2 matching 9 bases. Germline CDR1 reads SGHRS; CDR2 reads YFSETQ. V was pared by 4 bases and J by 5 bases, with 6 bases of the junction left unmatched. This CDR3 region has 14 residues. DNA for the CDR3: TGCGCCAGCAGCGTTAGCGGGAGTGATGAGACCCAGTACTTC. Translation: CASSVSGSDETQYF.

Note on this clone: One end of the junction fails to match germline, which may point to a read error. This chain uses TRBV7-7 with TRBJ2-1; TRBD2 aligns across 7 bases. Per germline, CDR1 SSHAT and CDR2 FNYEAQ (reference sequence). The CDR3 totals 15 residues. The chain's CDR3 is CASSLREGAYNEQFF. Written as DNA, the CDR3 is TGTGCTAGCAGCTTAAGGGAGGGAGCTTACAATGAGCAGTTCTTC.

The V and J genes are TRBV29-1 and TRBJ1-4; D call uncertain. Trimming stripped 7 bases from V and 4 bases from J, with 19 bases between. The CDR3 runs 15 residues. Germline CDR1 and CDR2: SQVTM and ANQGSEA. Written as DNA, the CDR3 is TGCAGCGCCCGACGGGATTCCGGGGTTAATGAAAAACTGTTTTTT. Amino acid sequence: CSARRDSGVNEKLFF.

This sequence joins TRBV6-2 or TRBV6-3 and TRBJ2-7; D may be TRBD1 (5 bases). The germline V gene encodes CDR1 MNHEY and CDR2 SVGEGT. The CDR3 is 13 residues long. V shed 2 bases and J shed 7 bases, with 12 bases lying between them. Here the CDR3 DNA reads TGTGCCAGCAGTTACGGGGCAGACGGAGAGCAGTACTTC. Protein sequence: CASSYGADGEQYF.

The chain is built from TRBV15 and TRBJ1-1; D gene unclear. V lost 1 base and J lost 5, with 8 bases in between. Germline V CDR1 and CDR2: LNHNV, YYDKDF (reference sequence). The length of the CDR3 is 13 residues. The CDR3 sequence: CATSRGGGTEAFF. CDR3 sequence (DNA): TGTGCCACCAGCAGAGGGGGAGGGACTGAAGCTTTCTTT. The full variable domain, with the rest looked up from reference TRBV15 and TRBJ1-1, is DAMVIQNPRYQVTQFGKPVTLSCSQTLNHNVMYWYQQKSSQAPKLLFHYYDKDFNNEADTPDNFQSRRPNTSFCFLDIRSPGLGDTAMYLCATSRGGGTEAFFGQGTRLTVV.

The chain recombines TRBV7-2 with TRBJ2-2; no clear D gene. This CDR3 spans 14 amino acids. V was clipped by 1 base and J by 6 bases, with 9 bases between them. The germline V gene encodes CDR1 SGHTA and CDR2 FQGNSA. CDR3 loop: CASSLGSVPGELFF. For the CDR3, the DNA is TGTGCCAGCAGCTTAGGCAGTGTGCCCGGGGAGCTGTTTTTT.

This clone came up once. The chain uses TRBV19 and TRBJ2-2; D ambiguous. The CDR3 covers 18 residues. Germline values: CDR1 LNHDA, CDR2 SQIVND (reference sequence). V lost 5 bases and J 10 bases, leaving 29 bases between the germline ends. The chain's CDR3 is CASSAFKPVPRTPVELFF. The CDR3 nucleotides read TGTGCCAGTAGTGCATTTAAACCAGTTCCCCGGACCCCCGTGGAGCTGTTTTTT. Full variable domain (outside the CDR3, taken from reference TRBV19 and TRBJ2-2): DGGITQSPKYLFRKEGQNVTLSCEQNLNHDAMYWYRQDPGQGLRLIYYSQIVNDFQKGDIAEGYSVSREKKESFPLTVTSAQKNPTAFYLCASSAFKPVPRTPVELFFGEGSRLTVL.

The table lists this clone with a few counts. The chain employs TRBV2 and TRBJ2-2; D uncertain. The CDR3 is 16 residues long. Germline V lookup: CDR1 SNHLY, CDR2 FYNNEI. Trimming stripped 7 bases from V and 6 bases from J, with 21 bases between. The CDR3 DNA sequence: TGTGCCAGCACCTATGAAAGTTTCCCTGAGTCCGGGGAGCTGTTTTTT. This encodes CASTYESFPESGELFF.

The chain is built from TRBV6-6 and TRBJ1-2; weak D call: TRBD1 (6 bases). Germline lookup yields CDR1 MNHNY and CDR2 SVGAGI (reference sequence). V was pared by 5 bases and J by 8 bases, with 24 bases between. This CDR3 is 16 amino acids long. CDR3 region: CASSRYRELVLSGYTF. As DNA, the CDR3 is TGTGCCAGCAGTCGATACAGGGAATTAGTTCTCTCCGGCTACACCTTC.

The J gene is TRBJ1-4, the V gene TRBV7-2; tentatively, D is TRBD1 (6 bases). V dropped 1 base and J dropped 8 bases, with 20 bases sitting between them. Germline values: CDR1 SGHTA, CDR2 FQGNSA. The CDR3 totals 17 residues. CDR3 loop: CASSLGRGGSLAEKLFF. The CDR3 coding sequence is TGTGCCAGCAGCTTAGGCCGGGGGGGCAGCCTCGCCGAAAAACTGTTTTTT.

The sample holds one count of this clone. J is TRBJ2-1 and V is TRBV7-9, with 14 positions matching TRBD2. The CDR3 has 18 residues. With 0 bases clipped from V and 4 bases from J, the junction kept 5 bases outside the gene matches. Germline CDR1 SEHNR, CDR2 FQNEAQ (reference sequence). The CDR3 here is CASSLAGLAGVGYNEQFF. The DNA of the CDR3 is TGTGCCAGCAGCTTAGCGGGACTAGCGGGAGTAGGGTACAATGAGCAGTTCTTC. Complete variable domain (other parts from reference TRBV7-9 and TRBJ2-1): DTGVSQNPRHKITKRGQNVTFRCDPISEHNRLYWYRQTLGQGPEFLTYFQNEAQLEKSRLLSDRFSAERPKGSFSTLEIQRTEQGDSAMYLCASSLAGLAGVGYNEQFFGPGTRLTVL.

The rearrangement uses TRBV12-3 or TRBV12-4 and TRBJ1-4; D remains unclear. V was pared by 3 bases and J by 5 bases, with 7 bases between. The CDR3 loop spans 13 amino acids. The CDR3 spells CASSFEGNEKLFF. CDR3 DNA: TGTGCCAGCAGTTTCGAAGGAAATGAAAAACTGTTTTTT.

The V call is TRBV9, the J call TRBJ1-3, with no clear D. Germline-derived CDR1 and CDR2 are SGDLS and YYNGEE. The V end was cut by 0 bases, the J end by 0 bases, with 10 bases between. This CDR3 contains 16 residues. The CDR3 spells CASSVDPGRSGNTIYF. CDR3 DNA sequence: TGTGCCAGCAGCGTAGATCCGGGCCGCTCTGGAAACACCATATATTTT.